This TCR beta chain was recorded in a study of T cells in tuberculosis (dated by TCRdb to 2016 to 2019). About the investigation overall: In the study, CD1B tetramers and high-throughput TCR immunosequencing were combined to characterize T cells specific for the mycobacterial lipid antigen glucose monomycolate (GMM). IGRA-negative adolescents, IGRA-positive adolescents with latent tuberculosis and adults with active tuberculosis, ten per group, were compared in a South African clinical cohort. PBMC from patients with active tuberculosis were archived either before the start of standard anti-tuberculosis treatment or within 7 days of starting that treatment. What the research found in general, with its limitations: With the diverse GMM-specific repertoire as input, a classifier achieved around 90% accuracy (AUROC 0.90), whereas GEM motif frequencies as input gave roughly 70% accuracy. Clinical samples were selected based on the availability of cryopreserved specimens, with adults included as active tuberculosis cases and adolescents included as controls. Active tuberculosis TCR-alpha repertoires showed smaller mean NN-distances to GMM-specific TCRs than IGRA-negative controls, suggesting clonal expansion of these TCRs. The smaller NN-distances in active tuberculosis patients were driven in part by shorter CDR3-alpha lengths, while the difference seen for TCR-beta was not statistically significant.

The patients with active tuberculosis were newly diagnosed, HIV-seronegative South African adults aged 18 years or older. Confirmation of active tuberculosis came from positive sputum smear microscopy and/or a positive M. tuberculosis culture. Immunosequencing of unsorted cryopreserved PBMC covered, on average, about 93,000 T cells per clinical donor. Comment on this clone: What antigen it recognizes has not been identified. No per-base quality is available; no much larger clone lies one base away.

The immunoSEQ multiplex PCR assay was used to generate TCR libraries, with TCR-beta and/or TCR-alpha/delta assays applied to each sample. The Illumina high-throughput platform was used to sequence the amplified TCR libraries. On the authors' methods: Clustering and dimensionality reduction relied on pairwise TCRdist distances among GMM-specific receptors from T cells that were either sorted ex vivo or expanded in vitro. Each clinical repertoire was scored by mean NN-distance, the average TCRdist to the nearest 10% of tetramer-positive reference sequences. GEM TCR motif frequency was calculated as the fraction of unique TCRs that matched known GEM sequences by V/J usage and CDR3 length. Active tuberculosis was classified by linear discriminant analysis with leave-one-out cross-validation, implemented in scikit-learn. The table comes from immuneACCESS by way of TCRdb, which keeps in-frame sequences with V and J called. Part of the clones is missing from these tables; in studies checked, under half for an unresolved V gene and the rest for unknown reasons. Clone size and the V and J calls come from that table; the DNA yielded D and trimming. A total of fewer than 11,000 clones appear in this sample, 94% of them only once. 10% to 15% of the sample belongs to the ten largest clones.

V is cut by 5 bases and J by 1 base, and the space between the germline ends is 15 bases. CDR1 and CDR2 are drawn from the germline V gene: SQVTM, ANQGSEA. The CDR3 spans 14 residues, from the cysteine through the phenylalanine. Only the CDR3 part of the read is kept: 42 bases, read in frame from the first base. The sequence was obtained from an adult with tuberculosis. The sample was PBMCs. The chain is made from TRBV29-1 and TRBJ2-7; TRBD1 is a possible D gene, resting on 5 matching bases. The sequenced DNA: TGCAGCGTTTGCTGGCAGGGCTTATCCTACGAGCAGTACTTC. It translates to CSVCWQGLSYEQYF.